This paragraph reports one T cell receptor beta chain. Its antigen is currently unknown. A read error may account for a junction end that differs from germline. The sample is drawn from a study of tumor and adjacent non-tumor tissue in lung cancer. Study summary: Aged roughly 30 to 76 years, patients included roughly 10 men and about five women with stage I to III disease. About 4.17 million productive TCRbeta reads were obtained per sample on average.

Study-level points and caveats: Patients with more diverse tumor TCRs had worse survival.

No cell sorting was done before RNA was extracted from the tissue. TCRbeta libraries were built with three rounds of nested PCR, modified from ARM-PCR. TCRdb re-called the multiplex PCR reads with MiXCR, one entry per CDR3 protein. The sample gives 65,000 to 95,000 distinct CDR3 sequences, around 85% of which show up once; about an eighth is in the top ten. This CDR3 has 12 residues. Germline V gene sequence: CDR1 DFQATT, CDR2 SNEGSKA (reference sequence). The receptor comes from a woman in her forties or fifties with non-small cell lung cancer. V gene TRBV20-1 combines with J gene TRBJ2-7; no reliable D call. Specimen: lung tumor tissue. CDR3 DNA: TGCAGTGCTACCAGGAATGCAAACGAGCAGTGCTTC. The encoded protein is CSATRNANEQCF.